These T cell receptor beta chains were read from a single sample in a study of blood T cell repertoires in COVID-19. The method was immunoSEQ multiplex PCR; TCRdb's version includes in-frame clones alone and lacks a portion of them. The table has some 220,000 clones, roughly 80% seen once; the top ten hold about 1.3%. Sequenced sample: PBMCs or T cells enriched from blood (not recorded which). The source is a woman aged 40 to 55 with acute COVID-19. Both conserved end residues are part of each CDR3.

>TRBV7-3|TRBJ2-1
CASSLEPTTWGLNEQFF
>TRBV7-2|TRBJ1-2
CASSVMTGNTNYGYTF
>TRBV14|TRBJ1-1
CASSHAREAFF
>TRBV20-1|TRBJ2-3
CSASSAGGTTDTQYF
>TRBV4-1|TRBJ1-4
CASSQEGTANEKLFF
>TRBV4-1|TRBJ2-3
CASSLGLASTDTQYF
>TRBV15|TRBJ2-1
CATSIDRGSYNEQFF
>TRBV6-5|TRBJ1-4
CATVGTGGQSEKLFF
>TRBV4-1|TRBJ2-1
CASSLRGDKNNEQFF
>TRBV6-2/TRBV6-3|TRBJ2-7
CASSYTSRAHSYEQYF
>TRBV15|TRBJ1-2
CATSSTSGTSPLNYGYTF
>TRBV18|TRBJ1-1
CASSELQGGGNTEAFF
>TRBV28|TRBJ1-5
CASSLFAGGQPQHF
>TRBV29-1|TRBJ1-1
CSAGQMNTEAFF
>TRBV5-1|TRBJ2-5
CASSRTGGRETQYF
>TRBV5-1|TRBJ2-7
CASSLGPDRAYEQYF
>TRBV29-1|TRBJ1-4
CSVTLPGQANEKLFF
>TRBV5-1|TRBJ1-2
CASSLSPTIRYGYTF
>TRBV24-1|TRBJ2-1
CATSGGTSGRSYSYNEQFF
>TRBV5-1|TRBJ2-5
CASSLAGRETQYF
>TRBV9|TRBJ2-5
CASSPSTSGGWETQYF
>TRBV19|TRBJ2-3
CASSASGRGADTQYF